This TCR beta chain was sequenced in a study of blood T cells in healthy people across ages. Study conclusions and caveats: Roughly linear age-related decline in beta diversity appeared, significant by age about 40.

The CDR3 runs to 15 residues. The germline gives CDR1 MNHEY, CDR2 SMNVEV (reference sequence). A second 7 to 11 cycle PCR used barcoded and J-beta primers. TCRdb recomputed calls from the 5' RACE reads with MiXCR, one row per CDR3 protein. The sample holds hundreds of thousands of distinct CDR3 sequences; approximately 25% are singletons and the top ten take less than 9%. Notes on this clonotype: Its antigen is undetermined.

This same sample was also taken into another study, of T cells of mothers and their children.

The chain joins TRBV27 to TRBJ2-1; D may match TRBD1 or TRBD2 (5 bases each). The J call may be wrong; the DNA end is better matched by TRBJ2-7. The source of this sequence is a boy aged 5 to 17 in good health. Sample: blood. CDR3 DNA: TGTGCCAGCAGTCCGGGGACCCCCCGGAGGATCGAGCAGTACTTC. This encodes CASSPGTPRRIEQYF.